This T cell receptor beta chain was documented in a study of regulatory T cells in long-lasting Graves disease. For the study at large: Graves' cases, newly diagnosed, had used antithyroid drugs under 3 months.

The CDR3 is 13 amino acids. The time point here: newly diagnosed GD, antithyroid drugs for less than 3 months. After RNA was extracted from PBMCs, the TCR library was made from it. As to this clonotype: At one end the junction does not follow the germline gene, possibly because of a read error.

Arm-PCR of CDR3 regions and iRepertoire HTBI primers were the basis on which TCR beta libraries were built. One entry per CDR3 protein results from TCRdb running MiXCR on the multiplex PCR reads. The repertoire consists of under 700,000 distinct CDR3 sequences, with about 16% occurring once and the leading ten covering around 25%. These data were also reused for a study on T cells in Graves' hyperthyroidism and ophthalmopathy. This second report adds: Classification by a 13 V-J model distinguished ophthalmopathy from stable hyperthyroidism.

The sequence came from a woman aged 40-65 years with Graves disease. This chain uses TRBV12-3 or TRBV12-4 with TRBJ2-3; D not resolved. Here the sequenced sample was peripheral blood mononuclear cells (PBMCs), taken at new diagnosis, from a patient treated with antithyroid drugs. The CDR3 reads CVSSLVGTDTQYF. The CDR3 bases are TGTGTCAGCAGTTTAGTTGGAACAGATACGCAGTATTTT.